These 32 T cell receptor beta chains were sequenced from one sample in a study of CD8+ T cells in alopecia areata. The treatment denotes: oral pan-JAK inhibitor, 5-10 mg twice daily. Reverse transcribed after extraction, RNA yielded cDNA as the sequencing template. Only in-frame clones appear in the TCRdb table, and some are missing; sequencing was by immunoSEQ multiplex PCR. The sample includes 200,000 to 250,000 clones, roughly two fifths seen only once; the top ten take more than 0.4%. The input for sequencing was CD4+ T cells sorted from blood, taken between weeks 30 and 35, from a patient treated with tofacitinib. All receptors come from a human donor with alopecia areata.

CDR3 DNA: TGCAGCGTTCCGGGACAGGGTACTGAAGCTTTCTTT. This translates into CSVPGQGTEAFF. V gene TRBV29-1 combines with J gene TRBJ1-1; 9 nucleotides line up with TRBD1. The CDR3 loop spans 12 amino acids. Losses at the gene ends were 5 bases for V and 5 bases for J; bases not matched to a gene: 3. From germline, CDR1 is SQVTM and CDR2 ANQGSEA.

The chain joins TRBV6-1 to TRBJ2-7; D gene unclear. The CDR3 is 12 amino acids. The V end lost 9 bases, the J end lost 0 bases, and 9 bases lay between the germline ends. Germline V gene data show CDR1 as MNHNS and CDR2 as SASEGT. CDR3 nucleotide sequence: TGTGCCAGTCAAATAAGCTCCTACGAGCAGTACTTC. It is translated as CASQISSYEQYF.

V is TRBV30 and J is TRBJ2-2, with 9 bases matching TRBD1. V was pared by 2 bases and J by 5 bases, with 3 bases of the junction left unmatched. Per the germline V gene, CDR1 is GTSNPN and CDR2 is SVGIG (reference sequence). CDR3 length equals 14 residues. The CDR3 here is CAWSRDRATGELFF. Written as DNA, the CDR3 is TGTGCCTGGAGTAGGGACAGGGCTACCGGGGAGCTGTTTTTT.

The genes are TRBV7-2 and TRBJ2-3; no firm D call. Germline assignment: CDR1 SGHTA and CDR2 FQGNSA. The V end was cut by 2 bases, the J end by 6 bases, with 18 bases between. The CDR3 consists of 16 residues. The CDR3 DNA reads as TGTGCCAGCAGCTTAAGGAGCACCCCCGGAAGGGATACGCAGTATTTT. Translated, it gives CASSLRSTPGRDTQYF.

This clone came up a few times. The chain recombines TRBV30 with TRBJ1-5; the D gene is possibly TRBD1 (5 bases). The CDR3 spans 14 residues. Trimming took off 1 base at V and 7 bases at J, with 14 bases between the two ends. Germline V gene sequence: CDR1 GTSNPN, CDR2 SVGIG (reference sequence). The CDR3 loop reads CAWSAWGFQQPQHF. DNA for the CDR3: TGTGCCTGGAGTGCATGGGGGTTTCAACAGCCCCAGCATTTT.

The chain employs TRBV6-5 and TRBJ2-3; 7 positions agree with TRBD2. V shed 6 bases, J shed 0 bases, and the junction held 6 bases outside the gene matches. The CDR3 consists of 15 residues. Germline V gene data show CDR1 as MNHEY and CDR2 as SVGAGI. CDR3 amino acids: CASSSHSGSTDTQYF. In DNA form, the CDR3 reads TGTGCCAGCAGCTCCCATAGCGGGAGCACAGATACGCAGTATTTT.

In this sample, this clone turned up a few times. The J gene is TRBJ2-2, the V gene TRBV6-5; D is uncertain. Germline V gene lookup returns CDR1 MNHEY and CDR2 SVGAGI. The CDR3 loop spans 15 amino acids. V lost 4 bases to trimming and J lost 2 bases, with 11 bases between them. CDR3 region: CASSFGLLNTGELFF. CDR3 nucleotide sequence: TGTGCCAGCAGTTTTGGGCTCCTCAACACCGGGGAGCTGTTTTTT.

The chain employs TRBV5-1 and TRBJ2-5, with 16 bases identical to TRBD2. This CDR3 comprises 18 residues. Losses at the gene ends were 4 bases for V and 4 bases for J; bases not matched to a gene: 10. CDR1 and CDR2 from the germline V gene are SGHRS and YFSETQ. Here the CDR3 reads CASSPGTSGRALLETQYF. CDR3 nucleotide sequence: TGCGCCAGCAGCCCCGGGACTAGCGGGAGGGCCCTCCTAGAGACCCAGTACTTC.

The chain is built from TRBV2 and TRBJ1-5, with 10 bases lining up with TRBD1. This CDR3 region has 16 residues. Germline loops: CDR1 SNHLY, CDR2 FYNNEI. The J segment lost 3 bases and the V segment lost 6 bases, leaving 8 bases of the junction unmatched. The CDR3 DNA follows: TGTGCCAGCAGGGAGATGGGACAGGGGAACAATCAGCCCCAGCATTTT. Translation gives CASREMGQGNNQPQHF.

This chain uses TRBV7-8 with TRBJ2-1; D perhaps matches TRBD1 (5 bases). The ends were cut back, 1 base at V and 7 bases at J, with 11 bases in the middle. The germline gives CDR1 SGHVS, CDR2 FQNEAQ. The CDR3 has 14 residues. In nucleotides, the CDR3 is TGTGCCAGCAGCTTAGTGGCAGGGAAGAATGAGCAGTTCTTC. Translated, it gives CASSLVAGKNEQFF. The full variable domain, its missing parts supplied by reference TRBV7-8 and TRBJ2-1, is GAGVSQSPRYKVAKRGQDVALRCDPISGHVSLFWYQQALGQGPEFLTYFQNEAQLDKSGLPSDRFFAERPEGSVSTLKIQRTQQEDSAVYLCASSLVAGKNEQFFGPGTRLTVL.

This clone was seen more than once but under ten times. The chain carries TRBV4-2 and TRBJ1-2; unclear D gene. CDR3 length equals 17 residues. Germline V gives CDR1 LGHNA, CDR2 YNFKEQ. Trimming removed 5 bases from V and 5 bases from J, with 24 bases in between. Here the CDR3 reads CASSERAQSPTRYGYTF. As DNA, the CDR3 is TGTGCCAGCAGCGAAAGGGCCCAGAGCCCTACTAGATATGGCTACACCTTC.

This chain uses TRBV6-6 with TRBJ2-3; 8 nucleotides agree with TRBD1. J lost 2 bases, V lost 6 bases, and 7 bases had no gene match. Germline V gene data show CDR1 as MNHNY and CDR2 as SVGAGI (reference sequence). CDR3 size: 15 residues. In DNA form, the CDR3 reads TGTGCCAGCAGCCCGGACAGGGAATCCACAGATACGCAGTATTTT. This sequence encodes CASSPDRESTDTQYF.

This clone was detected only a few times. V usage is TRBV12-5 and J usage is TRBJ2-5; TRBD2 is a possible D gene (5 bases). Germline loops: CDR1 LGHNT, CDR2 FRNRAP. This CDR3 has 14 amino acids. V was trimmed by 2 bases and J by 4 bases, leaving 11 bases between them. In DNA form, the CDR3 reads TGTGCTAGTGGTTTGAGTGGGAGCAGAGAGACCCAGTACTTC. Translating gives CASGLSGSRETQYF.

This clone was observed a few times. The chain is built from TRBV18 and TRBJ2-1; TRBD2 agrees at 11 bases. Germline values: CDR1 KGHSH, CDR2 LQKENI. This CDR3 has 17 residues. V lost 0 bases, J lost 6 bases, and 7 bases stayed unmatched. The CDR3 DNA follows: TGTGCCAGCTCACCACCGGGAGCTAGCGGGGGGATCAATGAGCAGTTCTTC. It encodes CASSPPGASGGINEQFF. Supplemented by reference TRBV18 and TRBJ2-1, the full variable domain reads NAGVMQNPRHLVRRRGQEARLRCSPMKGHSHVYWYRQLPEEGLKFMVYLQKENIIDESGMPKERFSAEFPKEGPSILRIQQVVRGDSAAYFCASSPPGASGGINEQFFGPGTRLTVL.

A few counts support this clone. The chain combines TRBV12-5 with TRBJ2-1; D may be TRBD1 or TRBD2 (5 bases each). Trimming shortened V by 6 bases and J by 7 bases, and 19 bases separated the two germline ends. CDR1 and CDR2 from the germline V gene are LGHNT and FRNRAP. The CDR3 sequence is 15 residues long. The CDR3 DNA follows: TGTGCTAGTGGGCCCCCCGGGACCCGACGGAATGAGCAGTTCTTC. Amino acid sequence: CASGPPGTRRNEQFF.

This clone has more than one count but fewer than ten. The DNA for the CDR3 is TGTGCCAGCGGATACCCGGACAGACTTAGCACAGATACGCAGTATTTT. Amino acid sequence: CASGYPDRLSTDTQYF. The chain employs TRBV2 and TRBJ2-3, with D perhaps matching TRBD1 (6 bases). Germline values: CDR1 SNHLY, CDR2 FYNNEI. V was shortened by 8 bases and J by 0 bases, with 18 bases between the two germline ends. The CDR3 extends over 16 amino acids.

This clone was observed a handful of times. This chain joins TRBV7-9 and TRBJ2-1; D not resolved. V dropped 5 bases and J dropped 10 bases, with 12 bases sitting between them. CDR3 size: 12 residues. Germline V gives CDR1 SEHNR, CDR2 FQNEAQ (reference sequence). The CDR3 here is CASSIGRTEQFF. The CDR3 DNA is TGTGCCAGCAGCATTGGACGAACCGAGCAGTTCTTC.

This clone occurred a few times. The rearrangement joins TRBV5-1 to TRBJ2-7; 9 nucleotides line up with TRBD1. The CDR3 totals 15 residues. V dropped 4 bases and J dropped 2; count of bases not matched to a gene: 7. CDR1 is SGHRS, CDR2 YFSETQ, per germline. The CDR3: CASSNEGTGTYEQYF. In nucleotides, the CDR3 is TGCGCCAGCAGCAACGAGGGGACAGGGACCTACGAGCAGTACTTC.

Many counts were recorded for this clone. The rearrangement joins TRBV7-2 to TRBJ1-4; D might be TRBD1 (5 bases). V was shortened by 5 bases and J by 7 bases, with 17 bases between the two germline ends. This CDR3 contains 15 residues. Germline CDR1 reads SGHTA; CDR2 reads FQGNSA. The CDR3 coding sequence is TGTGCCAGCAGCCCCTGGGGGGGAAGCGGTGAAAAACTGTTTTTT. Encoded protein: CASSPWGGSGEKLFF.

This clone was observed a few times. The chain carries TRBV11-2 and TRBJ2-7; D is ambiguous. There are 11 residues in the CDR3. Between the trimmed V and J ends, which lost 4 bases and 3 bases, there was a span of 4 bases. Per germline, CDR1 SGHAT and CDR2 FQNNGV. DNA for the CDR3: TGTGCCAGCAGCTATGGCTACGAGCAGTACTTC. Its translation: CASSYGYEQYF.

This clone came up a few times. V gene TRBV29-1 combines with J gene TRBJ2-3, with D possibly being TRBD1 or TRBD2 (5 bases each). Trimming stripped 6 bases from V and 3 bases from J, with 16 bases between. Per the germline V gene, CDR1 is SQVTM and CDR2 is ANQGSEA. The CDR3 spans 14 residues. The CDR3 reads CSVRDRGGTDTQYF. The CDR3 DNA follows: TGCAGCGTCCGGGACCGAGGAGGAACAGATACGCAGTATTTT.

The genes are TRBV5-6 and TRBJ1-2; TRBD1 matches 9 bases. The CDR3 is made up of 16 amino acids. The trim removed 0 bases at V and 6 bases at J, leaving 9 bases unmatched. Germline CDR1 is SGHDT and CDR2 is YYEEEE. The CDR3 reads CASSLVGTGRADGYTF. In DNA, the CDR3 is TGTGCCAGCAGCTTGGTAGGGACAGGGAGGGCCGATGGCTACACCTTC.

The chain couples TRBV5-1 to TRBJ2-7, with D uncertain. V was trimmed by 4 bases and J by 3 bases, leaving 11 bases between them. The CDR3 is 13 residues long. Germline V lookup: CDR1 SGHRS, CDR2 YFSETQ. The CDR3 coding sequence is TGCGCCAGCAGCACCCGGACGGGCTACGAGCAGTACTTC. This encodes CASSTRTGYEQYF.

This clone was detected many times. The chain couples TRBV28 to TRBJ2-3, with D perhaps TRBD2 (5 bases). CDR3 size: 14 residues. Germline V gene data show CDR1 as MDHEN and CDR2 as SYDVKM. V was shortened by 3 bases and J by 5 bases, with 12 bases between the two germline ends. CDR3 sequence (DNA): TGTGCCAGCAGTTTCCTCAGCGGACTAGATACGCAGTATTTT. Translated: CASSFLSGLDTQYF.

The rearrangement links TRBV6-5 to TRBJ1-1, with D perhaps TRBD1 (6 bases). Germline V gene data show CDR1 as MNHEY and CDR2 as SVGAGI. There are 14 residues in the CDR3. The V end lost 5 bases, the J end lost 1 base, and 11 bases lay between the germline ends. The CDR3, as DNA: TGTGCCAGCAGTACACAGGGTGGGAACACTGAAGCTTTCTTT. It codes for CASSTQGGNTEAFF.

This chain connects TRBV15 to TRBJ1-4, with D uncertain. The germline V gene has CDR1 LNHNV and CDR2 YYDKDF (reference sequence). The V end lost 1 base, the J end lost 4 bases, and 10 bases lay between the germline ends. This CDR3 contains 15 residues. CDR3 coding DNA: TGTGCCACCAGCAGAGGTCGACGAAATAATGAAAAACTGTTTTTT. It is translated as CATSRGRRNNEKLFF.

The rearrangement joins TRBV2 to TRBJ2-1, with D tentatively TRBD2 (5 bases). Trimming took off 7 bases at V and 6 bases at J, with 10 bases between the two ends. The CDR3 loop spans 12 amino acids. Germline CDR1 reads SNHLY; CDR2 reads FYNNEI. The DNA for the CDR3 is TGTGCCAGCAATGGACGGGGCAATGAGCAGTTCTTC. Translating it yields CASNGRGNEQFF.

The CDR3 DNA is TGTGCCAGCAGTCAGGGGACTCAGCCCCAGCATTTT. Protein product: CASSQGTQPQHF. The gene calls are TRBV28 and TRBJ1-5; D might be TRBD1 (6 bases). Trimming stripped 5 bases from V and 6 bases from J, with 8 bases between. The CDR3 consists of 12 residues. Germline V lookup: CDR1 MDHEN, CDR2 SYDVKM.

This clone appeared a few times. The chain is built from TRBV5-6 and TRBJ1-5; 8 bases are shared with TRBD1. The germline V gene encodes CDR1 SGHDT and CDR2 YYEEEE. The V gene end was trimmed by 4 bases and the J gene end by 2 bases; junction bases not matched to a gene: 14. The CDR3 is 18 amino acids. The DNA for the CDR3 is TGTGCCAGCAGCGCCAAGGGCAGGGGGCTTGATCGCAATCAGCCCCAGCATTTT. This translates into CASSAKGRGLDRNQPQHF. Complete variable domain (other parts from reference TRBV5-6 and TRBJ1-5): DAGVTQSPTHLIKTRGQQVTLRCSPKSGHDTVSWYQQALGQGPQFIFQYYEEEERQRGNFPDRFSGHQFPNYSSELNVNALLLGDSALYLCASSAKGRGLDRNQPQHFGDGTRLSIL.

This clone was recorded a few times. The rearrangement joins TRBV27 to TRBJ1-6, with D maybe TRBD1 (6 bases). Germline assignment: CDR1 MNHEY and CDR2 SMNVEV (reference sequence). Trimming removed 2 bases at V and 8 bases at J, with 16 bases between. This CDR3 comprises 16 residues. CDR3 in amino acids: CASSLRGSGVHSPLHF. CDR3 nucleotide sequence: TGTGCCAGCAGTTTACGTGGGTCAGGGGTACATTCACCCCTCCACTTT.

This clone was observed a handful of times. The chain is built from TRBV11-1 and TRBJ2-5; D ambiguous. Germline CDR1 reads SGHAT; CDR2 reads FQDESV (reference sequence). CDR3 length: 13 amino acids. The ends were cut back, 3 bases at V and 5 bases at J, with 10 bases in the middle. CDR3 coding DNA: TGTGCCAGCAGCTTTCTGGGTCCGGAGACCCAGTACTTC. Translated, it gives CASSFLGPETQYF.

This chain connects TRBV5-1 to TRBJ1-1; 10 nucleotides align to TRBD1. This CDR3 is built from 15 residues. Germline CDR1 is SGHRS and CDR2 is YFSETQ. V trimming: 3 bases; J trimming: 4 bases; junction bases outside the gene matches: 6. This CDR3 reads CASSSGQGSGTEAFF. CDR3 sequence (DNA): TGCGCCAGCAGCTCGGGACAGGGGAGTGGCACTGAAGCTTTCTTT.